These 5 T cell receptor beta chains came from one sample sequenced in a study of T cells after yellow fever vaccination. TCRdb called the 5' RACE reads again in MiXCR, with one record for every CDR3 protein. The table has around 600,000 distinct CDR3 sequences, 12% seen once. Sequencing was performed on PBMCs, taken on the day of the yellow fever booster vaccination. Source of these receptors: a man aged 30 to 39 who received the YFV17D yellow fever vaccine.

The V gene is TRBV4-3, the J gene TRBJ2-2, with 7 positions matching TRBD1. Unmatched junction bases numbered 9, after V lost 0 bases and J lost 8 bases. CDR3 length: 16 amino acids. The germline CDR1 and CDR2 sequences are LGHNA and YSLEER. The CDR3 region has the DNA TGCGCCAGCAGCCAAGAGCAACAGGGGAGACTTGGGGAGCTGTTTTTT. Encoded protein: CASSQEQQGRLGELFF.

The rearrangement uses TRBV25-1 and TRBJ1-5, with 8 bases fitting TRBD1. The germline gives CDR1 MGHDK, CDR2 SYGVNS. The CDR3 contains 16 residues. V gave up 3 bases and J gave up 4 bases; unmatched junction bases: 8. The CDR3 loop reads CASSDSQDRANQPQHF. CDR3 DNA sequence: TGTGCCAGCAGTGATTCTCAGGACAGGGCAAATCAGCCCCAGCATTTT.

This clonotype turned up a few times. The chain uses TRBV6-5 and TRBJ2-1; 7 bases agree with TRBD1. Germline V CDR1 and CDR2: MNHEY, SVGAGI. The CDR3 runs to 17 residues. V lost 2 bases, J lost 10 bases, and 17 bases stayed unmatched. The CDR3 sequence is CASSYPRKGQPFAEQFF. The CDR3 bases are TGTGCCAGCAGTTACCCAAGAAAGGGACAGCCCTTCGCCGAGCAGTTCTTC.

This clonotype has a handful of counts. The V call is TRBV28, the J call TRBJ2-2; 8 bases line up with TRBD2. CDR1 and CDR2 from the germline V gene are MDHEN and SYDVKM. CDR3 length equals 16 residues. With 3 bases clipped from V and 6 bases from J, the junction kept 9 bases outside the gene matches. The chain's CDR3 is CASSFIPGGGPGELFF. The CDR3 region has the DNA TGTGCCAGCAGTTTCATTCCGGGGGGGGGACCCGGGGAGCTGTTTTTT.

The chain employs TRBV7-2 and TRBJ2-2, with D perhaps matching TRBD1 (5 bases). Trimming cost V 6 bases and J 0 bases, with 11 bases left between them. This CDR3 has 15 residues. Germline V gives CDR1 SGHTA, CDR2 FQGNSA. The CDR3 bases are TGTGCCAGCAGAATGGGGCAGTCGAACACCGGGGAGCTGTTTTTT. This codes for CASRMGQSNTGELFF.